The sequence of this T cell receptor beta chain was determined in a study of identical twins. General study findings and limits: Out-of-frame alpha sequences shared by twins showed excess low generation probability. Insertions were reduced in abundant cord blood beta clonotypes but not in memory repertoires. Excess sharing between twins was weaker in beta out-of-frame sequences. Partial confounding of zero-insertion analyses by invariant MAIT and iNKT cells was possible.

A note on this clonotype: Its target is unknown.

MiXCR, applied by TCRdb to the 5' RACE reads, yields one record per CDR3 protein. In the table there are 400,000 to 500,000 distinct CDR3 sequences, about a fifth of which are singletons. The TCR was taken from a middle-aged man in good health. Source material: naive T cells sorted from blood.

The CDR3 region is CASSSRAPGQPQHF. The CDR3 bases are TGTGCCAGCAGCTCGCGTGCCCCGGGGCAGCCCCAGCATTTT. The chain is built from TRBV7-2 and TRBJ1-5, with D uncertain. The CDR3 is 14 amino acids. Trimming took off 4 bases at V and 7 bases at J, with 14 bases between the two ends. Germline values: CDR1 SGHTA, CDR2 FQGNSA.